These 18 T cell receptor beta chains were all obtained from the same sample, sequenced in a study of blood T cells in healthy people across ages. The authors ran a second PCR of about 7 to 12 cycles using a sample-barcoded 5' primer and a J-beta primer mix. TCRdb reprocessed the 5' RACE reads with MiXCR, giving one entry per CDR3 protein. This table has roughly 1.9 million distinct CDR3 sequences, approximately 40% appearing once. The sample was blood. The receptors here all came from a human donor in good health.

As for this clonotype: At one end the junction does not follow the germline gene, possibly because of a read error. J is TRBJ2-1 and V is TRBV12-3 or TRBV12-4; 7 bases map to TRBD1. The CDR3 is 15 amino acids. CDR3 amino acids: CASSMGDRRYNEQFF. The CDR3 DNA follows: TGCGCCAGCAGCATGGGGGACAGAAGATACAATGAGCAGTTCTTC.

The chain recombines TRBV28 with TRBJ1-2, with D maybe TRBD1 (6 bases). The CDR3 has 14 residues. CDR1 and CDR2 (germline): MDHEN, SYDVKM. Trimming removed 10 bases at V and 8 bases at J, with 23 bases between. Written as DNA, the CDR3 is TGTGCCACGCCACTAGATACAGGGATGAGCGGCTACACCTTC. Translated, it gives CATPLDTGMSGYTF.

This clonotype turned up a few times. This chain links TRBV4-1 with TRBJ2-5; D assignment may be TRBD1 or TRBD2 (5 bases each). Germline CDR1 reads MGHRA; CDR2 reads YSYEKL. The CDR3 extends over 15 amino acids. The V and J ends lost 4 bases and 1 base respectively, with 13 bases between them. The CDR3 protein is CASSPRVGTQETQYF. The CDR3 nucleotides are TGCGCCAGCAGCCCCCGGGTTGGGACCCAAGAGACCCAGTACTTC.

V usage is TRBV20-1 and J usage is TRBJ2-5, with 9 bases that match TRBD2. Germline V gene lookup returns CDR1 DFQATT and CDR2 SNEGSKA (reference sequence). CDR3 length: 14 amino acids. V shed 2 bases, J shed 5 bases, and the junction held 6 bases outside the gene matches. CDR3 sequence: CSARPSGEGETQYF. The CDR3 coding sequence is TGCAGTGCTAGACCTAGCGGGGAAGGGGAGACCCAGTACTTC.

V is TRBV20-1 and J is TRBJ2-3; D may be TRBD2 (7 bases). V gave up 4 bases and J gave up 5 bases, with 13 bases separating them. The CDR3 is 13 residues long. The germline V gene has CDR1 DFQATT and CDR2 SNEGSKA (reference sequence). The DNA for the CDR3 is TGCAGTGCTAAGGGGGAGGGTAGAGATACGCAGTATTTT. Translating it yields CSAKGEGRDTQYF.

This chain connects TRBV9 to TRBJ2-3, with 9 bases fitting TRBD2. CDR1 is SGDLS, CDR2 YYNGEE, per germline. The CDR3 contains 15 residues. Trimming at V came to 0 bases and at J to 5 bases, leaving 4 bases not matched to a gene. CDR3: CASSVGRGGEDTQYF. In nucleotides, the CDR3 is TGTGCCAGCAGCGTAGGGCGGGGGGGCGAAGATACGCAGTATTTT.

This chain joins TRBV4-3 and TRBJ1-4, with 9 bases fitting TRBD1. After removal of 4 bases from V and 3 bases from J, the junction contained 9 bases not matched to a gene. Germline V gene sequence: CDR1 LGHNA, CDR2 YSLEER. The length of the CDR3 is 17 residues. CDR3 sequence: CASSPDRGQGANEKLFF. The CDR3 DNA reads TGCGCCAGCAGCCCGGACAGGGGACAGGGTGCTAATGAAAAACTGTTTTTT.

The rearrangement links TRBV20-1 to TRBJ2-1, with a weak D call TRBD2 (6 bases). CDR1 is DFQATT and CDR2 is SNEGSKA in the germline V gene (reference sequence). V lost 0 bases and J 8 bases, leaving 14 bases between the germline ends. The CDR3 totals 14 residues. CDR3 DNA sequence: TGCAGTGCTAGAGATCGGCGGGGTGGCGATGAGCAGTTCTTC. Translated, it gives CSARDRRGGDEQFF.

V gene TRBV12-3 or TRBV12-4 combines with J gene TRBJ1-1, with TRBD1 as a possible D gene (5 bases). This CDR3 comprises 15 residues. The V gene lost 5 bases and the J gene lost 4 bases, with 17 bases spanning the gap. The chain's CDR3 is CASSRSGQGGTEAFF. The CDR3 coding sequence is TGTGCCAGCAGTCGAAGCGGGCAGGGTGGCACTGAAGCTTTCTTT.

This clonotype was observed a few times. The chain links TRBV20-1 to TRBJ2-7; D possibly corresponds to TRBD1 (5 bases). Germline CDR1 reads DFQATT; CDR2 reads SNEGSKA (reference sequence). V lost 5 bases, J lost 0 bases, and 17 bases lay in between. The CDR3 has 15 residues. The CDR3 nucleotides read TGCAGTGCTCAACCAGGGCCGCAGGGCTCCTACGAGCAGTACTTC. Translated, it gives CSAQPGPQGSYEQYF.

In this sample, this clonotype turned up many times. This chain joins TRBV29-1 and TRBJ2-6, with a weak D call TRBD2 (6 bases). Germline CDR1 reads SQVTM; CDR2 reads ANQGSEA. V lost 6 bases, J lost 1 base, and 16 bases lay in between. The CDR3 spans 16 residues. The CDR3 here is CSVWDSPVSGANVLTF. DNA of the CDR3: TGCAGCGTGTGGGACTCCCCTGTTTCTGGGGCCAACGTCCTGACTTTC.

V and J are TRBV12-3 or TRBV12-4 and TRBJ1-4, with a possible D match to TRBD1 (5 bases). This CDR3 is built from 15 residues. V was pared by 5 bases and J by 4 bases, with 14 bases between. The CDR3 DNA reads TGTGCCAGCAGTCCAGGTGGGGGGGTTAATGAAAAACTGTTTTTT. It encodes CASSPGGGVNEKLFF.

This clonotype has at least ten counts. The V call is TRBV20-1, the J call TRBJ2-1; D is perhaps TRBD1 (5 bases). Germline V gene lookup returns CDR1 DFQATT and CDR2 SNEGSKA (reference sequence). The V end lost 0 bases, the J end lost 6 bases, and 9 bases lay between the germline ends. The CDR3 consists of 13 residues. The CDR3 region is CSARDPQGNEQFF. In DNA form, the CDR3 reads TGCAGTGCTAGAGATCCCCAGGGCAATGAGCAGTTCTTC.

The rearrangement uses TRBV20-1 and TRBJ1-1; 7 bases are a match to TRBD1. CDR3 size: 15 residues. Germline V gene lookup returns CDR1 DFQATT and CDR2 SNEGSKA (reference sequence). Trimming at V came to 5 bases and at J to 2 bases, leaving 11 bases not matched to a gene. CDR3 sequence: CSASRQGYVNTEAFF. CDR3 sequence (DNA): TGCAGTGCTTCACGACAGGGATACGTTAACACTGAAGCTTTCTTT.

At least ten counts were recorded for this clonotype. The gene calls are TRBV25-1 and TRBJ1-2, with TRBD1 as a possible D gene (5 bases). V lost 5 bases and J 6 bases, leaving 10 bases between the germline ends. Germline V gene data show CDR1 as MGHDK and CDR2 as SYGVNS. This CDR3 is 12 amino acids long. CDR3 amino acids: CASSISGNGYTF. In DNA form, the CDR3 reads TGTGCCAGCAGTATCTCAGGGAATGGCTACACCTTC.

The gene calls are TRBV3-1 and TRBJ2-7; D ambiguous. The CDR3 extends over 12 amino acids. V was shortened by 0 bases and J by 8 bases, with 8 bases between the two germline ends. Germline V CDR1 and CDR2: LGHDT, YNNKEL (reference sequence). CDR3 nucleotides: TGTGCCAGCAGCCAAGACTGGGCTCAGCAGTACTTC. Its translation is CASSQDWAQQYF.

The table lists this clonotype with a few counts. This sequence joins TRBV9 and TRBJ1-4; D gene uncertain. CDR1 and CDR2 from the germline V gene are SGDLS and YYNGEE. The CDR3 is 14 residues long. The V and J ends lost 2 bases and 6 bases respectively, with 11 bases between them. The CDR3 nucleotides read TGTGCCAGCAGCGTCGGGCAGCGGGATGAAAAACTGTTTTTT. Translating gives CASSVGQRDEKLFF.

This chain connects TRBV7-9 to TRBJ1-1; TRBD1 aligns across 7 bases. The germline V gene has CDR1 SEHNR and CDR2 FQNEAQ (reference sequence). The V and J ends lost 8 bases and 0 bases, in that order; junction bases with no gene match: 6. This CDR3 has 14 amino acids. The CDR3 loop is CASEGGQLNTEAFF. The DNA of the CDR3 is TGTGCCAGCGAGGGGGGACAGTTGAACACTGAAGCTTTCTTT.